The sequence of this TCR beta chain was determined in a study of shared clonotypes between healthy human individuals (TCRdb year 2020). Background on the whole study: A couple of women and a few men aged 18 to 49 years were included in the cohort. Blood TCR repertoires of roughly five healthy adults were deeply sequenced to estimate repertoire size and the extent of clonotype sharing between individuals. Per donor, three plates each were used for CD4 naive and CD4 memory, two for CD8 naive, and one for CD8 memory. Libraries were prepared and TCR repertoires were sequenced by different laboratories using diverse techniques, in order to increase sequencing depth and limit assay-specific biases. Leukapheresis yielded between about 0.94 and 8.9 billion PBMCs per donor. What the authors observed across the whole study: Higher generation probabilities were observed for clonotypes shared by all four sorted-subset donors than for non-shared clonotypes. Sharing across several donors was observed for around 5% of naive CD4, over 3% of naive CD8, around 2.5% of memory CD4, and about 0.4% of memory CD8 clonotypes. The genetic and exposure-history diversity represented was limited by the small number of donors. Sampling was restricted to blood, and TCR repertoires in tissues likely differ from the TCR repertoires found in blood. Incomplete sequencing was indicated by rarefaction of sorted-subset datasets, despite the large sequencing depth. Larger estimated clonotype richness was generally found for naive subsets than for memory subsets. Pairwise subsampling led to the expectation that sequencing depth would affect the degree of clonotype sharing among donors.

TCR CDR3 regions were amplified from genomic DNA by multiplex PCR using the deep immunoSEQ assay. For each cell subset, the extracted genomic DNA was distributed evenly across all wells of several immunoSEQ 96-well plates, and each plate served as one replicate. Each replicate PCR for sorted subsets received 200 ng genomic DNA, equal to tens of thousands of T cell genomes. The purified libraries were quantified using a Qubit 3.0 fluorometer, sized with a Bioanalyzer 2100, and then quantified again using the KAPA Library Quantification kit. Each immunoSEQ 96-well plate was sequenced on its own single-read 150-cycle Illumina NextSeq 550 flow cell. The original methods were these. Because the immunoSEQ output included only junctional sequences and no quality scores, the filtering could not be the same as the filtering used for full-length reads. Sequences were annotated with PyIR, a Python wrapper for IgBLAST v1.9, and V/J genes and CDR3 were assigned using IMGT germline references. Reads with weak V/J assignments (E-value above 1e-6), missing CDR3, stop codons, out-of-frame junctions, or ambiguous translated residues were removed. A V3J clonotype was defined by an identical inferred V gene, J gene, and CDR3 amino acid sequence. The percentage overlap between two repertoires was calculated by dividing the number of shared unique clonotypes by the size of the smaller repertoire. RTK rarefaction, the Chao1 estimator, and Recon v2.1 estimates of unobserved clonotypes were used to assess repertoire richness. For all TCRbeta clonotypes obtained by the gDNA method from a handful of donors, generation probabilities were computed with OLGA. Here the immuneACCESS table is served through TCRdb, limited to in-frame sequences with V and J called. Missing clones are a known gap in these copies; in checked studies unresolved V genes cover under half, and the rest lacks a known reason. That table is the source of V, J and clone size, and D and trimming were worked out from the DNA. This sample comprises about 1 million clones, 65% to 80% of them detected only once. Together, the top ten hold about 1.5% of the sample.

Donors were healthy HIV-negative adults with no recently reported acute infections or vaccinations. Only Caucasian adults living in Nashville, Tennessee, USA were represented among the donors. CD4+ T cells were enriched by magnetic negative selection; naive cells were then positively selected on CD45RA, and the negative fraction formed the memory subset. After blood collection by leukapheresis, PBMCs were isolated using Ficoll-Histopaque density gradient centrifugation and then cryopreserved in the vapor phase of liquid nitrogen. Analytical flow cytometry was used to check the purity and quantity of each magnetically sorted T cell population. Genomic DNA was isolated from every sorted fraction and measured by UV absorbance on a Nanodrop 2000c. Note on this clone: It has no known antigen specificity. No quality values exist for individual bases; no much larger clone is one base distant.

Trimming removed 3 bases from V and 0 bases from J, leaving 12 bases between the germline ends. CDR1 GTSNPN and CDR2 SVGIG are derived from the germline V gene (reference sequence). The CDR3, cysteine through phenylalanine, is 15 amino acids long. The entry retains the CDR3 DNA only, 45 bases that are in frame from base 1. Recombination joined TRBV30 with TRBJ1-5; the D segment could be TRBD1, given 5 matching bases. Sequenced sample: memory CD4+ T cells sorted from blood. The sample's cell subset or site, from its label and the paper: CD45RA-negative fraction. This clonotype was sampled from a man younger than 35 in good health. The base sequence is TGTGCCTGGAGGCCCGAGGGGTATAGCAATCAGCCCCAGCATTTT. Translated, this is CAWRPEGYSNQPQHF.